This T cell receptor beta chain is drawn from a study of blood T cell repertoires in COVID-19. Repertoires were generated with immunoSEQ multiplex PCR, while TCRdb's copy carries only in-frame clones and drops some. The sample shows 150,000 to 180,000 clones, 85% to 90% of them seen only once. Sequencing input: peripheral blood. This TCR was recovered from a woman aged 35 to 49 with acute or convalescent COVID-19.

The CDR3 is CASSQAPGTEAFF. Here the CDR3 DNA reads TGTGCCAGCAGCCAAGCGCCAGGGACTGAAGCTTTCTTT. V gene TRBV14 combines with J gene TRBJ1-1; the D gene is possibly TRBD1 (5 bases). V was clipped by 1 base and J by 5 bases, with 8 bases between them. The CDR3 covers 13 residues. Germline lookup yields CDR1 SGHDN and CDR2 FVKESK.